This T cell receptor beta chain appears in the sequencing data of a study of shared clonotypes between healthy human individuals. About the research overall: The donors, two women and three men, were aged 18 to 49.

V lost 2 bases and J lost 1, with 7 bases in between. Germline-derived CDR1 and CDR2 are MDHEN and SYDVKM. The CDR3 is 14 amino acids. At a deep level, the assay was run. Investigators spread the genomic DNA of each subset evenly over several immunoSEQ plates. The authors sequenced unsorted PBMC DNA on ten immunoSEQ deep assay plates. Assay: immunoSEQ multiplex PCR; the TCRdb copy retains only in-frame clones and omits some. The sample carries 400,000 to 550,000 clones, roughly 78% recorded once. V usage is TRBV28 and J usage is TRBJ2-3; no definite D call. The TCR comes from a woman between 40 and 55 years old in good health. Some clones in this sample may be carry-over from other donors' samples. The sample comprised PBMCs. The CDR3 DNA is TGTGCCAGCAGTTTACGGATTGGCACAGATACGCAGTATTTT. Protein: CASSLRIGTDTQYF. Full variable domain (missing parts from reference TRBV28 and TRBJ2-3): DVKVTQSSRYLVKRTGEKVFLECVQDMDHENMFWYRQDPGLGLRLIYFSYDVKMKEKGDIPEGYSVSREKKERFSLILESASTNQTSMYLCASSLRIGTDTQYFGPGTRLTVL.